This TCR beta chain is drawn from a study of regulatory T cells in long-lasting Graves disease. Study-wide findings and caveats: TRBV28, TRBJ1-2 and TRBJ2-5 were segments that persistent disease favored. Relative to newly diagnosed Graves' patients, persistent ones had lower TCR diversity.

In germline, CDR1 is DFQATT, CDR2 SNEGSKA (reference sequence). Unmatched junction bases numbered 4, after V lost 5 bases and J lost 3 bases. This CDR3 has 14 residues. A remark on this clonotype: Its specificity is not known.

Relying on iRepertoire HTBI primers and Arm-PCR of CDR3 regions, the team built TCR beta libraries. Using its own MiXCR run on the multiplex PCR reads, TCRdb lists one record per CDR3 protein. The profile shows under 250,000 distinct CDR3 sequences, roughly 20% of them singletons. The time point: newly diagnosed GD, antithyroid drugs for less than 3 months. Construction of the TCR library relied on RNA isolated from PBMCs. The same sample was also used in a study of T cells in Graves' hyperthyroidism and ophthalmopathy. Turning to that study: During a first-round RT-PCR of the TCR CDR3, the HTBI primer set was used. Blood also carried most thyroid clonotypes expanded above 0.001.

Sequenced material: peripheral blood mononuclear cells (PBMCs), taken at new diagnosis, from a patient treated with antithyroid drugs. The TCR was taken from a woman aged 25 to 45 with Graves disease. The chain employs TRBV20-1 and TRBJ1-3; TRBD1 aligns across 10 bases. The chain's CDR3 is CSALDRGFGNTIYF. For the CDR3, the DNA is TGCAGTGCTCTGGACAGGGGGTTTGGAAACACCATATATTTT.